A selection of T cell receptor beta chains follows, all from one sample in a study of early T cells in non-severe SARS-CoV-2 infection. Each CDR3 protein is one row after TCRdb ran MiXCR on the 5' RACE reads. Counted here are 100,000 to 140,000 distinct CDR3 sequences, approximately 10% occurring once; the ten biggest clones make up about 8%. Sequenced sample: whole blood. The receptor set was obtained from an adult who was a healthcare worker with PCR-confirmed SARS-CoV-2 infection or an uninfected control (not recorded which). Both conserved end residues are part of each CDR3. D genes are given only for firm matches. Clone sizes are given selectively: once, few, many, or a class where the clone is expanded.

>.|.|TRBJ2-7|TRBV20-1
CSAHNLISSYEQYF
TGCAGTGCACACAACTTGATCTCCTCCTACGAGCAGTACTTC
>.|many|TRBJ2-5|TRBV20-1
CSEGQGALQETQYF
TGCAGTGAGGGCCAAGGGGCTCTCCAAGAGACCCAGTACTTC
>.|few|TRBJ2-7|TRBV20-1
CSARDRRGRSYEQYF
TGCAGTGCTAGAGATCGAAGGGGCCGCTCCTACGAGCAGTACTTC
>.|many|TRBJ1-6|TRBV6-5
CASSYSNSIDSPLHF
TGTGCCAGCAGTTACTCTAACAGTATCGATTCACCCCTCCACTTT
>.|many|TRBJ1-5|TRBV6-6
CATGPGNQPQHF
TGTGCCACCGGGCCTGGAAATCAGCCCCAGCATTTT
>TRBD2|many|TRBJ2-3|TRBV12-3/TRBV12-4
CASSFSGTSTDTQYF
TGTGCCAGCAGTTTTAGCGGGACTAGCACAGATACGCAGTATTTT
>TRBD2|many|TRBJ2-5|TRBV2
CASSEETSGKETQYF
TGTGCCAGCAGTGAAGAGACTAGCGGGAAAGAGACCCAGTACTTC
>.|.|TRBJ1-1|TRBV11-2
CASSLMLDSTEAFF
TGTGCCAGCAGCTTAATGCTGGATAGCACTGAAGCTTTCTTT
>TRBD1|.|TRBJ1-1|TRBV7-9
CASREIDRGMNTEAFF
TGTGCCAGCAGAGAGATCGACAGGGGAATGAACACTGAAGCTTTCTTT
>.|.|TRBJ2-1|TRBV29-1
CSVEAPGSAQFF
TGCAGCGTTGAAGCCCCAGGGAGTGCGCAGTTCTTC
>.|.|TRBJ2-1|TRBV20-1
CSAPPGSSYNEQFF
TGCAGTGCCCCGCCCGGCAGCTCCTACAATGAGCAGTTCTTC
>TRBD2|many|TRBJ2-7|TRBV2
CASSQTSVTLSYEQYF
TGTGCCAGCAGTCAGACTAGCGTCACGCTCTCCTACGAGCAGTACTTC
>.|many|TRBJ1-1|TRBV7-2
CASSPLGAEAFF
TGTGCCAGCAGCCCACTTGGGGCTGAAGCTTTCTTT
>TRBD2|few|TRBJ2-1|TRBV12-3/TRBV12-4
CASSSLAGGLFNEQFF
TGTGCCAGCAGTTCTCTAGCGGGAGGGCTTTTTAATGAGCAGTTCTTC
>TRBD2|few|TRBJ2-3|TRBV6-4
CASSDSTSADTQYF
TGTGCCAGCAGTGACTCGACTAGCGCTGATACGCAGTATTTT
>.|many|TRBJ1-2|TRBV2
CASSVGRENYGYTF
TGTGCCAGCAGTGTCGGGCGGGAGAACTATGGCTACACCTTC
>.|.|TRBJ2-7|TRBV7-2
CASRPDTTFYEQYF
TGTGCCAGCAGACCGGACACAACTTTTTACGAGCAGTACTTC
>.|many|TRBJ1-5|TRBV20-1
CSARERHQPQHF
TGCAGTGCTAGAGAACGCCATCAGCCCCAGCATTTT
>.|.|TRBJ2-3|TRBV12-3/TRBV12-4
CASSRGADTQYF
TGTGCCAGCAGCCGGGGAGCAGATACGCAGTATTTT
>.|once|TRBJ2-3|TRBV24-1
CATSDFSDTQYF
TGTGCCACCAGTGATTTTTCAGATACGCAGTATTTT
>.|many|TRBJ1-1|TRBV30
CAWRSPGHSDTEAFF
TGTGCCTGGAGGTCTCCGGGACACTCGGACACTGAAGCTTTCTTT
>.|many|TRBJ2-7|TRBV11-3
CASSLGQTYEQYF
TGTGCCAGCAGCTTAGGACAGACCTACGAGCAGTACTTC
>.|many|TRBJ2-3|TRBV27
CASGRFTDTQYF
TGTGCCAGCGGGAGATTTACAGATACGCAGTATTTT
>.|.|TRBJ2-3|TRBV6-6
CASSYDLDRSTDTQYF
TGTGCCAGCAGTTACGATCTCGACAGGAGCACAGATACGCAGTATTTT
>.|many|TRBJ1-5|TRBV19
CASRMVGSQPQHF
TGTGCCAGTAGAATGGTAGGGAGTCAGCCCCAGCATTTT
>.|.|TRBJ1-5|TRBV21-1
CASSEKSGSSNQPQHF
TGTGCCAGCAGCGAAAAGTCGGGGAGTAGCAATCAGCCCCAGCATTTT
>TRBD2|few|TRBJ2-3|TRBV2
CASSGTSGPTDTQYF
TGTGCCAGCAGTGGGACTAGCGGACCCACAGATACGCAGTATTTT
>.|few|TRBJ2-3|TRBV27
CASSLGTGTETDTQYF
TGTGCCAGCAGTTTAGGGACCGGGACGGAGACAGATACGCAGTATTTT
>TRBD2|many|TRBJ2-1|TRBV4-1
CASSQLESLGFSASGQFF
TGCGCCAGCAGCCAATTAGAGAGCCTCGGGTTCTCCGCTAGCGGACAGTTCTTC
>.|many|TRBJ2-5|TRBV3-1
CASSHPSGGEETQYF
TGTGCCAGCAGCCACCCATCTGGAGGGGAAGAGACCCAGTACTTC
>TRBD2|.|TRBJ2-5|TRBV29-1
CSVVPSGSSETQYF
TGCAGCGTTGTCCCTAGCGGGAGCTCAGAGACCCAGTACTTC
>.|many|TRBJ2-7|TRBV7-3
CASSLGLPSAEQYF
TGTGCCAGCAGCCTAGGACTACCATCGGCCGAGCAGTACTTC
>.|.|TRBJ1-5|TRBV6-2/TRBV6-3
CASSPSMRQSGQPQHF
TGTGCCAGCAGCCCAAGCATGCGTCAATCGGGTCAGCCCCAGCATTTT
>.|many|TRBJ2-7|TRBV7-6
CASSLEEGPYEQYF
TGTGCCAGCAGCTTAGAGGAGGGCCCTTACGAGCAGTACTTC
>.|.|TRBJ2-1|TRBV6-6
CASSLGPVEFF
TGTGCCAGCAGTTTAGGACCAGTCGAGTTCTTC
>.|few|TRBJ1-1|TRBV18
CASSPSSSTEAFF
TGTGCCAGCTCCCCCAGTTCGAGCACTGAAGCTTTCTTT
>TRBD1|many|TRBJ1-2|TRBV7-6
CASSSRGTGVYGYTF
TGTGCCAGCAGCTCTAGGGGAACAGGGGTCTATGGCTACACCTTC
>.|.|TRBJ2-1|TRBV14
CASRDSEGRPWFF
TGTGCCAGCAGGGACAGCGAGGGACGCCCGTGGTTCTTC
>.|many|TRBJ2-3|TRBV7-6
CASSLVVLSTDTQYF
TGTGCCAGCAGCTTAGTAGTCTTAAGCACAGATACGCAGTATTTT
>.|many|TRBJ2-3|TRBV12-3/TRBV12-4
CASRTSSPTQYF
TGTGCCAGCAGAACTAGTAGCCCAACGCAGTATTTT
>TRBD2|many|TRBJ2-1|TRBV11-1
CASRRGRFKDNEQFF
TGTGCCAGCAGGCGCGGGAGGTTTAAGGACAATGAGCAGTTCTTC
>TRBD2|many|TRBJ2-3|TRBV25-1
CASSTTEVAGVWNTQYF
TGTGCCAGCAGTACGACGGAGGTAGCGGGAGTTTGGAATACGCAGTATTTT
>TRBD1|few|TRBJ1-5|TRBV7-2
CASSLAGTGINQPQHF
TGTGCCAGCAGCTTAGCGGGGACAGGAATAAATCAGCCCCAGCATTTT
>.|few|TRBJ2-7|TRBV9
CASSSDPYEQYF
TGTGCCAGCAGCTCAGATCCCTACGAGCAGTACTTC
>.|.|TRBJ2-1|TRBV5-5
CASSLGGEEQFF
TGTGCCAGCAGCTTGGGGGGAGAAGAGCAGTTCTTC
>.|many|TRBJ2-3|TRBV27
CASRGTWVVGDTQYF
TGTGCCAGCAGGGGGACGTGGGTCGTTGGGGATACGCAGTATTTT
>.|.|TRBJ1-2|TRBV5-1
CASSRDTNYGYTF
TGCGCCAGCAGCCGGGACACCAACTATGGCTACACCTTC
>TRBD2|.|TRBJ2-5|TRBV5-1
CASSRGTSDYQETQYF
TGCGCCAGCAGCAGGGGGACTAGCGATTACCAAGAGACCCAGTACTTC
>TRBD2|many|TRBJ2-2|TRBV28
CASSPQGLAGGGYTGELFF
TGTGCCAGCAGCCCCCAGGGACTAGCGGGAGGAGGGTACACCGGGGAGCTGTTTTTT
>.|many|TRBJ2-5|TRBV2
CASCRRQETQYF
TGTGCCAGCTGTCGGAGGCAAGAGACCCAGTACTTC
>TRBD2|.|TRBJ2-1|TRBV11-2
CASSFIRAGPYNEQFF
TGTGCCAGCAGCTTTATTAGAGCGGGGCCCTACAATGAGCAGTTCTTC
>.|.|TRBJ2-1|TRBV4-1
CASSQGWSSYNEQFF
TGCGCCAGCAGCCAAGGATGGAGCTCCTACAATGAGCAGTTCTTC
>.|few|TRBJ2-5|TRBV15
CATSPGPGWETQYF
TGTGCCACCAGCCCTGGCCCAGGGTGGGAGACCCAGTACTTC
>.|few|TRBJ2-1|TRBV19
CASSISETYNEQFF
TGTGCCAGTAGTATTAGCGAGACCTACAATGAGCAGTTCTTC
>.|once|TRBJ2-2|TRBV6-2/TRBV6-3
CASAPESGRTPGSCFF
.